This T cell receptor (beta chain) was profiled in a study of T cells in lung cancer brain metastases (dated by TCRdb to the late 2010s). About the investigation overall: Of the approximately 20 patients, about 15 had a history of tobacco use, with a median of roughly 41 pack-years. Of the roughly 21 patients, around 17 received no interval therapy between resection of the primary and resection of the metastasis. A median interval of about a year was observed between acquisition of the primary and brain metastasis specimens. TCR beta CDR3 repertoires were compared between fully resected primary non-small cell lung cancers and paired brain metastases. The cohort included approximately 20 patients who provided 40 specimens, with each patient contributing one primary lung lesion and one brain metastasis. The median age of the patients at first diagnosis was roughly 50 years, and the group included 9 males and 11 to 12 females. Primary and metastatic specimens both had an average DNA integrity number of approximately 4, with no significant difference between the two sites.

Study-level results and caveats: Significantly fewer unique productive clones were found in brain metastases than in paired primaries (median around 1,400 versus 4,600). Most clones were specific to a single lesion, and paired lesions overlapped only to a limited degree (mean Morisita index about 0.24). The ten most abundant clones accounted for a significantly larger fraction of the repertoire in brain metastases than in primaries, which suggests clonal expansion. Retrieval of the complete infiltrating T cell repertoire may have been prevented by DNA fragmentation in FFPE samples. Effects of preoperative corticosteroids on T cell infiltration in brain metastases could not be controlled.

Each sample received roughly 2.24 to 5.5 ug of genomic DNA as input, and the DNA input was kept equal within each pair of samples. TCR beta libraries were constructed with the immunoSEQ hsTCRbeta Kit, which uses multiplexed V and J gene primers in two PCR steps. Pooled libraries with positive and negative controls were sequenced on an Illumina MiSeq using a 100-cycle paired-end protocol. As for the original processing: Raw data were processed by the immunoSEQ vendor into normalized, annotated TCR beta repertoire reports. Richness was defined as unique clones by nucleotide sequence, and total richness was extrapolated with the iChao1 and Efron-Thisted estimators. Paired lesions were characterized and compared using Pielou's evenness, Simpson's index, top-ten clone proportional abundance, and the Morisita overlap index. TCRdb provides this immuneACCESS table in a form limited to in-frame rearrangements. Some clones are lacking; in checked studies, under half of them reflect an unresolved V gene, and why the rest are absent is not known. V and J calls and clone size are as listed in that table; D and trimming were resolved from the DNA. The sample data list 2,000 or so clones, and 80% to 90% of these were observed just once. The biggest ten clones account for 4.1% of the sample.

The CDR3 goes from the cysteine to the phenylalanine over 15 residues. The retained sequence is limited to the CDR3, 45 bases, with the frame set at the first base. The germline V gene sets CDR1 to SGDLS and CDR2 to YYNGEE. The V and J ends are trimmed by 4 bases and 1 base, leaving 14 bases between them. Resection was performed in the patients for synchronous oligometastatic disease or for delayed recurrence of a solitary brain metastasis. To avoid including cancers other than NSCLC, any patient with a history of multiple malignancies was excluded. Using marked H&E slides as a guide, tumor areas were macrodissected from about five unstained 9 to 10 um sections that had been deparaffinized. All specimens were fixed in formalin and embedded in paraffin (FFPE). The AllPrep DNA/RNA FFPE Kit was used to extract genomic DNA. On this clone: Its antigen is unknown. It has no much larger one-base neighbor in the sample; base qualities were not kept.

The sample was tumor tissue from a brain metastasis. What this sample's cell subset or site label stands for: paired resected brain metastasis. The TCR sequence derives from a woman in her forties or fifties with non-small cell lung cancer that had spread to the brain. This sequence uses TRBV9 and TRBJ1-1; the D gene is not confidently resolved. The CDR3 region has the sequence CASSTSSYKNTEAFF. DNA sequence: TGTGCCAGCAGCACCTCCTCTTACAAGAACACTGAAGCTTTCTTT.